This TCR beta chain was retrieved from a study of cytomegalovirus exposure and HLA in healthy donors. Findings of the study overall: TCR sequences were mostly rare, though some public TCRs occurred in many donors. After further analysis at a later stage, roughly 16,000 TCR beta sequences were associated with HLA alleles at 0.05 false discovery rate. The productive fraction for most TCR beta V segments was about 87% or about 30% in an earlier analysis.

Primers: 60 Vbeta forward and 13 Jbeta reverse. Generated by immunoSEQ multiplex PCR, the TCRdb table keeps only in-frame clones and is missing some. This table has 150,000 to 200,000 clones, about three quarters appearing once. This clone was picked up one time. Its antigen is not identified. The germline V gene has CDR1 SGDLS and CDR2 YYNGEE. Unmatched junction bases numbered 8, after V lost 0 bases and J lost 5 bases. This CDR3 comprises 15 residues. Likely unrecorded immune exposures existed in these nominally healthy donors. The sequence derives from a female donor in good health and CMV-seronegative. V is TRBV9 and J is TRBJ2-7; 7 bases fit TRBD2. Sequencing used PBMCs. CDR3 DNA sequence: TGTGCCAGCAGCGTAGGCGGCGGGAGTACCCACGAGCAGTACTTC. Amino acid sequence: CASSVGGGSTHEQYF.